A selection of T cell receptor beta chains follows, all from one sample in a study of post-analysis software for immune sequencing data. TCRdb redid the calling of the PCR reads with MiXCR, one entry per CDR3 protein. Of 350,000 to 500,000 distinct CDR3 sequences listed, about 40% were seen once; the top ten hold about 8%. Sequencing used blood. All receptors derive from a girl aged 2 to 10 with multiple sclerosis. The CDR3 runs from the conserved cysteine through the conserved F or W. The D gene is left open where the match is weak. Where a row states a size, it is once, few, many or the class of an expanded clone; other rows omit it.

clone size	D gene	V gene	J gene	CDR3 protein	CDR3 DNA
-	-	TRBV5-1	TRBJ2-7	CASSLVTQGPYEQYF	TGCGCCAGCAGCTTGGTGACCCAGGGACCCTACGAGCAGTACTTC
-	-	TRBV28	TRBJ1-5	CASSLSGIYSNQPQHF	TGTGCCAGCAGTTTATCGGGAATTTATAGCAATCAGCCCCAGCATTTT
-	-	TRBV7-9	TRBJ2-1	CASSVSVQETQFF	TGTGCCAGCAGCGTGTCAGTTCAAGAGACCCAGTTCTTC
few	TRBD1	TRBV20-1	TRBJ1-5	CSARNGQGNQPQHF	TGCAGTGCTAGGAATGGACAGGGGAATCAGCCCCAGCATTTT
few	-	TRBV18	TRBJ2-1	CASSPRQGEQFF	TGTGCCAGCTCACCGAGGCAGGGTGAGCAGTTCTTC
few	-	TRBV5-1	TRBJ1-2	CASSIGRYGYTF	TGCGCCAGCAGCATCGGACGGTATGGCTACACCTTC
once	-	TRBV2	TRBJ1-6	CASSYTGSPLHF	TGTGCCAGCAGTTACACAGGTTCACCCCTCCACTTT
few	TRBD1	TRBV7-9	TRBJ1-4	CASSHLDRGPNNQKLFF	TGTGCCAGCAGCCACCTGGACAGGGGGCCCAACAATCAAAAACTGTTTTTT
-	-	TRBV20-1	TRBJ1-5	CSASPTGYSNQPQHF	TGCAGTGCCAGTCCTACAGGTTATAGCAATCAGCCCCAGCATTTT
-	-	TRBV9	TRBJ1-6	CASSSRASAGSPLHF	TGTGCCAGCAGCTCGAGGGCCTCGGCGGGTTCACCCCTCCACTTT
-	-	TRBV4-1	TRBJ2-1	CASSLPGRSYNEQFF	TGCGCCAGCAGTTTACCGGGACGCTCCTACAATGAGCAGTTCTTC
-	TRBD1	TRBV10-3	TRBJ2-7	CAISGVHQTGPSYEQYF	TGTGCCATCAGTGGCGTCCATCAGACAGGGCCCTCCTACGAGCAGTACTTC
-	-	TRBV15	TRBJ2-5	CATSRDKAFQETQYF	TGTGCCACCAGCAGAGATAAGGCTTTTCAAGAGACCCAGTACTTC
-	-	TRBV5-1	TRBJ2-7	CASSLIGRDYEQYF	TGCGCCAGCAGCTTGATCGGGCGGGACTACGAGCAGTACTTC
-	TRBD1	TRBV7-3	TRBJ2-7	CASSEGQGLYEQYF	TGTGCCAGCTCCGAGGGACAGGGACTCTACGAGCAGTACTTC
-	-	TRBV29-1	TRBJ2-5	CSVRLPGRETQYF	TGCAGCGTGAGACTCCCTGGTAGGGAGACCCAGTACTTC
-	TRBD2	TRBV18	TRBJ2-1	CASSPRGGGAWNEQFF	TGTGCCAGCTCACCACGGGGCGGGGGGGCTTGGAATGAGCAGTTCTTC
-	TRBD2	TRBV9	TRBJ2-1	CASSVGLAGGNEQFF	TGTGCCAGCAGCGTAGGACTAGCGGGAGGGAATGAGCAGTTCTTC
-	TRBD1	TRBV4-1	TRBJ2-7	CASSLNARDRGSYEQYF	TGCGCCAGCAGCCTGAACGCCCGGGACAGGGGGTCCTACGAGCAGTACTTC
medium-sized	TRBD2	TRBV7-7	TRBJ2-5	CASSLEASGGRTQYF	TGTGCCAGCAGCTTAGAGGCTAGCGGGGGGCGGACCCAGTACTTC
-	TRBD2	TRBV5-1	TRBJ2-1	CASSRTTSGASSYNEQFF	TGCGCCAGCAGCCGGACGACTAGCGGGGCAAGCTCCTACAATGAGCAGTTCTTC
-	TRBD1	TRBV5-5	TRBJ2-1	CASSLGDSVYNEQFF	TGTGCCAGCAGCTTGGGGGACAGCGTCTACAATGAGCAGTTCTTC
few	-	TRBV4-1	TRBJ1-5	CASSRLGNQPQHF	TGCGCCAGCAGCCGCCTAGGCAATCAGCCCCAGCATTTT
-	TRBD1	TRBV7-2	TRBJ2-1	CASSHGQGWIGSYNEQFF	TGTGCCAGCAGCCACGGACAGGGTTGGATCGGGTCTTACAATGAGCAGTTCTTC
few	-	TRBV12-3/TRBV12-4	TRBJ2-5	CASSFRGEETQYF	TGTGCCAGCAGTTTTCGGGGAGAAGAGACCCAGTACTTC
-	-	TRBV7-3	TRBJ2-1	CASSLRDDAYNEQFF	TGTGCCAGCAGCTTGAGGGACGATGCCTACAATGAGCAGTTCTTC